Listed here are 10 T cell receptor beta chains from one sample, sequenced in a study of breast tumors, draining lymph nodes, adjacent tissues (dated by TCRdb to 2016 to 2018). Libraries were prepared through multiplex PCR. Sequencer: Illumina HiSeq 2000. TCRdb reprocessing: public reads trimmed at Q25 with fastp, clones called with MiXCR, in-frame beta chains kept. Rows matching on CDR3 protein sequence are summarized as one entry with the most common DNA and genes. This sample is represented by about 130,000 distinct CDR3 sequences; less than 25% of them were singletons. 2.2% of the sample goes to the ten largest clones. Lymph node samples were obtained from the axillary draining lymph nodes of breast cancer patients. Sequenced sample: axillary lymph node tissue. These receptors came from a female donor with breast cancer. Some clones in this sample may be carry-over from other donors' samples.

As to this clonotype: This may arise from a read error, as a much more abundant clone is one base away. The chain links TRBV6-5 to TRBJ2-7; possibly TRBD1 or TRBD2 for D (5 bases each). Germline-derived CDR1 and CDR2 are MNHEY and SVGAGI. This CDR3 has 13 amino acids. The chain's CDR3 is CASRYSGRYEQYF. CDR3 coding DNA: TGTGCCAGCCGTTACTCGGGACGGTACGAGCAGTACTTC.

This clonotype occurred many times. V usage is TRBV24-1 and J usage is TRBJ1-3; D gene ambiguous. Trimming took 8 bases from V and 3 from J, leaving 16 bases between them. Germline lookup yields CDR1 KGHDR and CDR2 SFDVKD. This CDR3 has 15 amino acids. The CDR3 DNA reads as TGTGCCACCATCACACCCCAGCCAGATGGAAACACCATATATTTT. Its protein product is CATITPQPDGNTIYF.

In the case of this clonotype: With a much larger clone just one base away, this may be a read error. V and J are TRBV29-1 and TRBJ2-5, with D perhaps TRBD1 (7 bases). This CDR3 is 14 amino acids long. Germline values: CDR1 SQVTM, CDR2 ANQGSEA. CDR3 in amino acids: CSAEDERGRGTQYF. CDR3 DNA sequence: TGCAGCGCTGAAGACGAAAGGGGGCGGGGGACCCAGTACTTC.

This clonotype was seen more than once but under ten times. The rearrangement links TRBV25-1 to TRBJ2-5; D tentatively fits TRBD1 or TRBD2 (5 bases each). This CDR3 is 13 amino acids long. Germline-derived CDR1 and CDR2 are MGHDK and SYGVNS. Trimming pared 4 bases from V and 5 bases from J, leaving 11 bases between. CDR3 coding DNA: TGTGCCAGCAGTGGGGACCTGGGGGAGACCCAGTACTTC. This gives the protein CASSGDLGETQYF.

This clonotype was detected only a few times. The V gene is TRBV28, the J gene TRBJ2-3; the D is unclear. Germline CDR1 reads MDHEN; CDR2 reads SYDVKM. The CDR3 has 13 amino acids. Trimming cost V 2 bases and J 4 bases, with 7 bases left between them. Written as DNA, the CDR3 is TGTGCCAGCAGTTTACGGATACCAGATACGCAGTATTTT. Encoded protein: CASSLRIPDTQYF.

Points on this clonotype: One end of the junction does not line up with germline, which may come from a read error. The CDR3, as DNA: TGCGCCAGCAGCTTTAAGGCGGGCCAAGAGACCCAGCACTTC. This codes for CASSFKAGQETQHF. The chain is built from TRBV5-1 and TRBJ2-5, with TRBD2 as a possible D gene (5 bases). The CDR3 totals 14 residues. Germline V gene data show CDR1 as SGHRS and CDR2 as YFSETQ. Based on the CDR3 plus reference TRBV5-1 and TRBJ2-5, the full variable domain is KAGVTQTPRYLIKTRGQQVTLSCSPISGHRSVSWYQQTPGQGLQFLFEYFSETQRNKGNFPGRFSGRQFSNSRSEMNVSTLELGDSALYLCASSFKAGQETQHFGPGTRLLVL.

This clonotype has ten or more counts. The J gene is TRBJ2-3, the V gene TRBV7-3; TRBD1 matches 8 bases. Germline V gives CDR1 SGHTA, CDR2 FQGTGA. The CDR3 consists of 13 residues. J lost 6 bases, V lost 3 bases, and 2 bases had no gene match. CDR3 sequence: CASSLDRVDTQYF. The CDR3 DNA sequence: TGTGCCAGCAGCTTGGACAGGGTGGATACGCAGTATTTT.

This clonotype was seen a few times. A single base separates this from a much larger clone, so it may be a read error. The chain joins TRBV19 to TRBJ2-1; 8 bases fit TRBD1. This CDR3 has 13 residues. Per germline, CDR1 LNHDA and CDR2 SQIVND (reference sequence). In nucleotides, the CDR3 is TGTGCCAGTAGCCGGACAGGGAACAATGAGCGGTTCTTC. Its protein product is CASSRTGNNERFF.

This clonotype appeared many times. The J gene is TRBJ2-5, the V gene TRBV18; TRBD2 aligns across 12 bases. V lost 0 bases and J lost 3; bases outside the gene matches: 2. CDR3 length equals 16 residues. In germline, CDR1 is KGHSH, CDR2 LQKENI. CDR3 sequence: CASSPPWTSGKETQYF. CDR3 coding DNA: TGTGCCAGCTCACCACCGTGGACTAGCGGGAAAGAGACCCAGTACTTC.

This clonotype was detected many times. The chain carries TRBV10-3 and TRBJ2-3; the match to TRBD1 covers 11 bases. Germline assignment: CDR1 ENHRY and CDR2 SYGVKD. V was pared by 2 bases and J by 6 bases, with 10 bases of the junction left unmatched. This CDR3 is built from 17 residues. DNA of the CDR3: TGTGCCATCAGTGAGAATCTGCCGGGACAGGGGGTGGATACGCAGTATTTT. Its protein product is CAISENLPGQGVDTQYF.